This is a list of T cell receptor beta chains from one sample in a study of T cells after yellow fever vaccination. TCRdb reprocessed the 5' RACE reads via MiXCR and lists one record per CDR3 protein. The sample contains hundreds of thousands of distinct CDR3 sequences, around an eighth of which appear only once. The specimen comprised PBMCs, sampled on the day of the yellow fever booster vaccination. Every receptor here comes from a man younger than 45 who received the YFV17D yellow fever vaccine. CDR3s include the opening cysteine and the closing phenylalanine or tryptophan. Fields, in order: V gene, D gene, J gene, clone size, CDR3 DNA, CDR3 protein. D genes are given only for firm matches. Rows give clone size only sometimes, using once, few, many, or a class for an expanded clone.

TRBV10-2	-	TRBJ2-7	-	TGCGCCAGCAGAACCAGGACTCTCGCCTACGAGCAGTACTTC	CASRTRTLAYEQYF
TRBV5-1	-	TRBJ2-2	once	TGCGCCAGCACCAGGGACATAGGACTTATGAACACCGGGGAGCTGTTTTTT	CASTRDIGLMNTGELFF
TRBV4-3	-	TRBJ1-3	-	TGCGCCAGCAGCCAAGTCAGGGCCTCTGGAAACACCATATATTTT	CASSQVRASGNTIYF
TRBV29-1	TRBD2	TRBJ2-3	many	TGCAGCGTCAGAAAGCGGGATCGGGCAGATACGCAGTATTTT	CSVRKRDRADTQYF
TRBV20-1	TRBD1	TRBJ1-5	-	TGCAGTGCTACCAGGGAGGACAGGGAATTTCAGCCCCAGCATTTT	CSATREDREFQPQHF
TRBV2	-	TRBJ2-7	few	TGTGCCAGCAGAAAAACTAGCTCCTACGAGCAGTACTTC	CASRKTSSYEQYF
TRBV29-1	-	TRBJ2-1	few	TGCAGCGTTGCCGGGGAATCCTCCTACAATGAGCAGTTCTTC	CSVAGESSYNEQFF
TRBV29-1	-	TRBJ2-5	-	TGCAGCGTTGTTCGGGGGACGGGGTCGACCCAGTACTTC	CSVVRGTGSTQYF
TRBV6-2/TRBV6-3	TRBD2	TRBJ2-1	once	TGTGCCAGCAGTTACCTTGGACTAGCGGGTCGCCGCAATGAGCAGTTCTTC	CASSYLGLAGRRNEQFF
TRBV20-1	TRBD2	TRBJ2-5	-	TGCAGTGCGCGGACTAGAGAGACCCAGTACTTC	CSARTRETQYF
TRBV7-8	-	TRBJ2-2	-	TGTGCCAGCAGCTTAGTCTTAAGCAGCGGGGAGCTGTTTTTT	CASSLVLSSGELFF
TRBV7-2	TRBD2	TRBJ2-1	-	TGTGCCAGCAGCTTTGGCGGACTAGCTAGTGAGCAGTTCTTC	CASSFGGLASEQFF
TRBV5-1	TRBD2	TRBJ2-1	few	TGCGCCAGCAGCTTCGGACTAGCGGAGTACAATGAGCAGTTCTTC	CASSFGLAEYNEQFF
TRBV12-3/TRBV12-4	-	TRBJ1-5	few	TGTGCCAGCACAAAAGAGGGCAGGGGTTATCAGCCCCAGCATTTT	CASTKEGRGYQPQHF
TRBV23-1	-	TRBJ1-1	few	TGCGCCAGCAGTCGGACCCAAAGGGACACTGAAGCTTTCTTT	CASSRTQRDTEAFF
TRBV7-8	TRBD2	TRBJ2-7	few	TGTGCCAGCAGCTTGCGGGAGAGTGGCGAGCAGTACTTC	CASSLRESGEQYF
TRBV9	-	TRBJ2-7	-	TGTGCCAGCAGCGTAGCTCTGGGGGCCTACGAGCAGTACTTC	CASSVALGAYEQYF
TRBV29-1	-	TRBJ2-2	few	TGCAGCGTTGTACCTGGGGAATCGAGCACCGGGGAGCTGTTTTTT	CSVVPGESSTGELFF
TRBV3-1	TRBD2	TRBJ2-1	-	TGTGCCAGCAGCCAAGGGGCGCGGGAGGCCTACAATGAGCAGTTCTTC	CASSQGAREAYNEQFF